This entry describes one TCR beta chain. Trimming pared 1 base from V and 2 bases from J, leaving 11 bases between. Germline-derived CDR1 and CDR2 are SGHAT and FQNNGV. This CDR3 is built from 16 residues. This table comes from immunoSEQ multiplex PCR, and its TCRdb copy is limited to in-frame clones, with some not included. The sample carries about 300,000 clones, roughly 90% recorded once. This sample is part of a study of blood T cell repertoires in COVID-19. The sample taken for sequencing was PBMCs or T cells enriched from blood (not recorded which). V usage is TRBV11-2 and J usage is TRBJ2-2, with TRBD2 as a possible D gene (6 bases). This receptor was obtained from a woman aged 40 to 55 who had recovered from COVID-19. This chain's CDR3 is CASSLGGGINTGELFF. The CDR3, as DNA: TGTGCCAGCAGCTTAGGCGGAGGGATCAACACCGGGGAGCTGTTTTTT.